This T cell receptor beta chain was found in a study of blood T cell repertoires in COVID-19 (dated by TCRdb to about 2020). Study-wide context: Samples covering the acute and convalescent phases of COVID-19 were provided by collaborators in the United States, Italy and Spain. Samples were obtained from the ongoing ImmuneRACE study (first 160 participants) and from some 1,300 subjects provided by 6 global collaborators. The material from the prospective study consisted of cDNA or gDNA derived from T cells, B-cell-depleted T cells, or PBMCs. Where available, HLA class I and class II types were taken from metadata supplied by the sample provider and were not determined by assay-based typing. The dataset comprised deeply sampled blood TCRbeta repertoires from subjects exposed to, actively infected with, or recovered from COVID-19. A de-identified subject ID, COVID-19 status, age in years and sex were almost always included in the sample metadata. The repertoires were made available in a free public database intended to serve as a resource for research on the immune response to SARS-CoV-2. Here is what the overall study found, with its caveats: The amount of clinical and demographic metadata varied by source and participant and was provided uncurated.

In the prospective study, participants were roughly 18 to 100 years old, resided in under 30 geographic areas of the United States, and were enrolled through a virtual design. In the prospective study, cohorts were assigned on the basis of participant-reported clinical history obtained from a screening survey and a study questionnaire. Recovered participants in ImmuneRACE Cohort 3 were defined by two consecutive negative NP/OP PCR tests, clearance by a healthcare professional, or resolution of symptoms. In the prospective study, mobile phlebotomists collected whole blood, serum and a nasopharyngeal or oropharyngeal swab from each participant. Prospective study participants could optionally give additional blood draws and questionnaires over an approximately 2-month period. Before DNA extraction, blood samples from the prospective study were shipped at room temperature or frozen. Relative to germline, V is missing 1 base and J is missing 7 bases, with 12 bases of the junction outside any gene match. The CDR3 spans 15 residues, from the cysteine through the phenylalanine. CDR3 DNA is the only sequence kept; it has 45 bases, read in frame from the first base. CDR1 and CDR2, per the germline V gene (reference sequence), are GTSNPN and SVGIG.

Details on this clone: The target of this receptor is not known. Per-nucleotide qualities are absent, and no much larger clonotype sits a single base away.

TCRbeta CDR3 regions were amplified from genomic DNA by means of the immunoSEQ Assay, a bias-controlled multiplex PCR. Under the source paper's analysis protocol: Within the assay, amplification of reference gene primers was used to estimate how many nucleated cells each sample contained. To quantify the absolute abundance of each unique TCRbeta CDR3 rearrangement, sequence reads were collapsed and filtered. For each sample, productive Simpson clonality was calculated as the square root of Simpson's diversity index across productive rearrangements. TCRdb obtained this table from immuneACCESS and retained in-frame rearrangements with V and J assigned. These tables miss some clones; where compared with another copy, unresolved V genes account for less than half of the shortfall, and the remainder is unexplained. D and trimming come from the DNA, and the V and J calls and clone size come from that table. The sample table contains around 250,000 clones; only one count was recorded for approximately 82% of them. The biggest ten clones account for 15% of the sample.

This clonotype was obtained from a man in his forties who had recovered from COVID-19. The chain couples TRBV30 to TRBJ1-2; a stretch of 7 junction bases matches TRBD1. Sequencing was performed on PBMCs or T cells enriched from blood (not recorded which). The nucleotide sequence reads TGTGCCTGGAGTGCTATCAGAACAGGGGAAGGTGGCTACACCTTC. This is translated as CAWSAIRTGEGGYTF.